This TCR beta chain is from a study of early T cells in non-severe SARS-CoV-2 infection. Many counts were recorded for this clonotype. Its target is not known. TCRdb re-analysed the 5' RACE reads in MiXCR, keeping a single row per CDR3 protein. The table includes more than 65,000 distinct CDR3 sequences, approximately 12% detected once. Per germline, CDR1 SGHRS and CDR2 YFSETQ. Trimming removed 2 bases from V and 6 bases from J; junction bases left unmatched: 2. The CDR3 has 14 amino acids. Overall study findings and caveats: Lookups in VDJdb leaned toward anti-spike CD8 responses and missed private and CD4 specificities.

The clonotype was recovered from an adult who was a healthcare worker with PCR-confirmed SARS-CoV-2 infection or an uninfected control (not recorded which). The sample comprised whole blood. The chain uses TRBV5-1 and TRBJ1-4; 9 bases line up with TRBD1. The CDR3 region is CASSLQGADEKLFF. CDR3 sequence (DNA): TGCGCCAGCAGCTTACAGGGGGCGGATGAAAAACTGTTTTTT.